These T cell receptor beta chains were read from a single sample in a study of T-cell memory formation after mild COVID-19. TCRdb reprocessed the 5' RACE reads with MiXCR, giving one entry per CDR3 protein. The repertoire holds fewer than 150,000 distinct CDR3 sequences, with around 15% as singletons. Input material: PBMCs or a T cell subset sorted from them (not recorded which). These receptors were collected from an adult woman who had mild COVID-19 (a few samples of this study predate the infection). Cell type and time point are not known. Both conserved end residues are trimmed from each CDR3.

>TRBV7-9
ASDDSRVPGELF
>TRBV14
ASSREPNTGELF
>TRBV3-1
ASITWDSTGELF
>TRBV7-9
ASSLGGGPPYNEQF
>TRBV24-1
TTGGPNTGELF
>TRBV5-6
ASLSGDTDTQY
>TRBV20-1
SGMGLAGAVSYNEQF
>TRBV7-2
ASTRPAGNQETQY
>TRBV6-5
ASSYGLDTQY
>TRBV5-1
ASSLATDRGPLNTGELF
>TRBV30
AWRLTSSTDTQY
>TRBV20-1
SAPLVGGTAYGYT
>TRBV7-9
ASRGKTQTPSYEQY
>TRBV3-1
ASSPSVGGLDGYT
>TRBV4-1
ASSPDRGPSNYGYT
>TRBV7-9
ASSLTAVNPYEQY
>TRBV6-2/TRBV6-3
ASSYPNTGELF
>TRBV11-2
ASSLPRDRALEEQY
>TRBV20-1
SARRYGDSPYQPQH
>TRBV5-1
ASSSQTGTGILEQY
>TRBV12-3/TRBV12-4
ASTAGTGNNYGYT
>TRBV12-3/TRBV12-4
ASSLGLAKTQETQY